Given below is one T cell receptor beta chain in context. This entry is derived from a study of shared clonotypes between healthy human individuals. Whole-study context: Each donor's CD8 memory used one plate, CD8 naive two, each CD4 subset three.

The study enrolled healthy HIV-negative adults without recent acute infections or vaccinations as donors. CDR3 length equals 16 residues. The ends lost 6 bases at V and 9 bases at J; junction bases unmatched: 10. Germline lookup yields CDR1 SGHVS and CDR2 FNYEAQ. Method: immunoSEQ multiplex PCR; TCRdb's copy keeps in-frame clones and lacks some. The sample has about 1.4 million clones, roughly 96% seen once. The chain uses TRBV7-6 and TRBJ2-2; 13 nucleotides match TRBD2. Sequenced: naive CD4+ T cells sorted from blood. The subset: CD45RA+ positively selected. The clonotype originates from a man aged 25-40 years in good health. The CDR3 region has the DNA TGTGCCAGCAGTCGAACCGGGACTAGCGGGAACCGGGAGCTGTTTTTT. Its protein is CASSRTGTSGNRELFF.